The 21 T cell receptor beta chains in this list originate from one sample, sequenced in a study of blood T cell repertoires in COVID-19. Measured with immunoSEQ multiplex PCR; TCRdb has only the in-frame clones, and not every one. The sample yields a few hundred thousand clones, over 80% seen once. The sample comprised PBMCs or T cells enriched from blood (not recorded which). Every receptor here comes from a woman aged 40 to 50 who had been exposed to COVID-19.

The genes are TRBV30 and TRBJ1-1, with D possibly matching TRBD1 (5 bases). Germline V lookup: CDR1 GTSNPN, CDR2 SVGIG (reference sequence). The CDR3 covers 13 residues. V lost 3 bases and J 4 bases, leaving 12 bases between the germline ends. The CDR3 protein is CAWSKTGGTEAFF. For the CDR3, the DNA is TGTGCCTGGAGCAAAACCGGGGGCACTGAAGCTTTCTTT. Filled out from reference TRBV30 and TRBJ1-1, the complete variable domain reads SQTIHQWPATLVQPVGSPLSLECTVEGTSNPNLYWYRQAAGRGLQLLFYSVGIGQISSEVPQNLSASRPQDRQFILSSKKLLLSDSGFYLCAWSKTGGTEAFFGQGTRLTVV.

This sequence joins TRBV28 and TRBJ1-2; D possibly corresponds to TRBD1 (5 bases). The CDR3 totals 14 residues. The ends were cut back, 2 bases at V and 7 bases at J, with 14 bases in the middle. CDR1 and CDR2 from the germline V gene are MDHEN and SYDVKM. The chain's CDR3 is CASSLLVSGFGYTF. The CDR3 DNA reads TGTGCCAGCAGTTTACTGGTGTCAGGGTTTGGCTACACCTTC.

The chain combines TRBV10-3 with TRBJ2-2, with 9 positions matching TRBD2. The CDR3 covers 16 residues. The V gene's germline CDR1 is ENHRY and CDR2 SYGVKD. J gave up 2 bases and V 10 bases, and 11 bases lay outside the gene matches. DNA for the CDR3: TGTGCCAGCGGGGGGGACAGTTTCCTTAACACCGGGGAGCTGTTTTTT. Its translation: CASGGDSFLNTGELFF.

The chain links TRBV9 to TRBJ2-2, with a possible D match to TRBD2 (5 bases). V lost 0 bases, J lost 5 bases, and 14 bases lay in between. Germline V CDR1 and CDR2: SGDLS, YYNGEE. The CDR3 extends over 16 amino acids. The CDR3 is CASSVGQRRRTGELFF. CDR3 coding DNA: TGTGCCAGCAGCGTAGGACAACGGAGGAGAACCGGGGAGCTGTTTTTT. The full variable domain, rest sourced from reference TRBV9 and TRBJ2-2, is DSGVTQTPKHLITATGQRVTLRCSPRSGDLSVYWYQQSLDQGLQFLIQYYNGEERAKGNILERFSAQQFPDLHSELNLSSLELGDSALYFCASSVGQRRRTGELFFGEGSRLTVL.

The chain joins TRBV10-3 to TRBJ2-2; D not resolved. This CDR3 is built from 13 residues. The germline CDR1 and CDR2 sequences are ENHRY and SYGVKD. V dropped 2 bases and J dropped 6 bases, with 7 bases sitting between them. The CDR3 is CAISERASGELFF. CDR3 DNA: TGTGCCATCAGTGAGCGAGCTTCCGGGGAGCTGTTTTTT.

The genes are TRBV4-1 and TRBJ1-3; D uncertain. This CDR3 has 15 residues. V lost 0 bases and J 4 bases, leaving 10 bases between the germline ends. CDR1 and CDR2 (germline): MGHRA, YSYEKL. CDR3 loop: CASSQDQARGNTIYF. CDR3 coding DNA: TGCGCCAGCAGCCAAGATCAGGCGAGAGGAAACACCATATATTTT.

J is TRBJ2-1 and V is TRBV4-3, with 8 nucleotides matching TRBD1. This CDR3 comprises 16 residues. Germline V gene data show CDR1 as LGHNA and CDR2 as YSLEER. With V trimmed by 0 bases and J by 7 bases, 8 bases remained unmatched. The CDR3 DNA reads TGCGCCAGCAGCCAAGAATTTGGGACAGGAGGGAATGAGCAGTTCTTC. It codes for CASSQEFGTGGNEQFF.

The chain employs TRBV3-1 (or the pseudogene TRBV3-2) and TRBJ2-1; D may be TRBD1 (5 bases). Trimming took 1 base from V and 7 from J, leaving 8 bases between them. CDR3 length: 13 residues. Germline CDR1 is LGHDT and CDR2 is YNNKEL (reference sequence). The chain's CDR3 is CASSQGQGNEQFF. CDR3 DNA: TGTGCCAGCAGCCAAGGGCAGGGAAATGAGCAGTTCTTC.

The DNA for the CDR3 is TGTGCCGGATGGGTCCAGGGGGACTATGGCTACACCTTC. It specifies CAGWVQGDYGYTF. This sequence joins TRBV30 and TRBJ1-2, with TRBD1 matching 7 bases. V trimming: 8 bases; J trimming: 3 bases; junction bases outside the gene matches: 9. CDR1 is GTSNPN, CDR2 SVGIG, per germline (reference sequence). The length of the CDR3 is 13 residues.

The CDR3, as DNA: TGTGCCAGCAGCTTAAGGACAGGGGGCGACAATTCACCCCTCCACTTT. This sequence encodes CASSLRTGGDNSPLHF. The chain combines TRBV7-2 with TRBJ1-6; TRBD1 matches 11 bases. With 2 bases clipped from V and 7 bases from J, the junction kept 4 bases outside the gene matches. Germline V gene lookup returns CDR1 SGHTA and CDR2 FQGNSA. The CDR3 is 16 amino acids.

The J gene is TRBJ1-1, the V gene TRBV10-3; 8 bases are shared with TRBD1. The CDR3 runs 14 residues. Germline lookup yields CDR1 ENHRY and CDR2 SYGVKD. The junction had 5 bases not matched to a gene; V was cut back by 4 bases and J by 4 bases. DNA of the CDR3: TGTGCCATCAGTGGGACAGGGAAAGGCACTGAAGCTTTCTTT. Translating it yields CAISGTGKGTEAFF.

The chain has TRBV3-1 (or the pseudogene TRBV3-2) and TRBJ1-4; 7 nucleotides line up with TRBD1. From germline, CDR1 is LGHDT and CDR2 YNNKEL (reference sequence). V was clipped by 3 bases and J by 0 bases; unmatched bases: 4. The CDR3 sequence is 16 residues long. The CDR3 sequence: CASSQPTGSTNEKLFF. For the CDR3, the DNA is TGTGCCAGCAGCCAGCCGACAGGGTCAACTAATGAAAAACTGTTTTTT.

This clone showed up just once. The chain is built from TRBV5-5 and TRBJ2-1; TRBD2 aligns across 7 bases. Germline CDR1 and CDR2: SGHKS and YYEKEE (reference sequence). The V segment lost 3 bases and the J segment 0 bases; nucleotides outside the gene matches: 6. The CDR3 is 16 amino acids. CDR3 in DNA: TGTGCCAGCAGCTGGCGAGCGGGACGCTCCTACAATGAGCAGTTCTTC. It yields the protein CASSWRAGRSYNEQFF.

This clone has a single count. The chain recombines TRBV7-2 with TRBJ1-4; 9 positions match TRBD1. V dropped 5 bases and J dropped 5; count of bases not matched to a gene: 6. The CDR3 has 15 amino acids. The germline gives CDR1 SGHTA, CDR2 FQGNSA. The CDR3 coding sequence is TGTGCCAGCAGCGCGACCGGGACAGGGAATGAAAAACTGTTTTTT. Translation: CASSATGTGNEKLFF.

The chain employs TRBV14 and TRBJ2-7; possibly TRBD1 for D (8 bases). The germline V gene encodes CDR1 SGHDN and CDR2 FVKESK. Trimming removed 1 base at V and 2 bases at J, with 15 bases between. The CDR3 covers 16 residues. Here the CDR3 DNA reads TGTGCCAGCAGCCAAGGCCAACAGGGGGGGGCCTACGAGCAGTACTTC. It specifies CASSQGQQGGAYEQYF.

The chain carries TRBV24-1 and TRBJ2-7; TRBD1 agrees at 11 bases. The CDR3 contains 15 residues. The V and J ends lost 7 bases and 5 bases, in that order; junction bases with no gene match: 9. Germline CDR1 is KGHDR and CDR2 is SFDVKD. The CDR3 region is CATSTPGTGGDEQYF. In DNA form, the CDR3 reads TGTGCCACCAGCACGCCGGGGACAGGGGGGGACGAGCAGTACTTC.

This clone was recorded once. The CDR3, as DNA: TGCGCCAGCAGCTTGTCGGTCGACATTTATGGCTACACCTTC. It codes for CASSLSVDIYGYTF. The chain uses TRBV5-1 and TRBJ1-2; no clear D. V was trimmed by 1 base and J by 5 bases, leaving 12 bases between them. This CDR3 has 14 amino acids. Germline lookup yields CDR1 SGHRS and CDR2 YFSETQ.

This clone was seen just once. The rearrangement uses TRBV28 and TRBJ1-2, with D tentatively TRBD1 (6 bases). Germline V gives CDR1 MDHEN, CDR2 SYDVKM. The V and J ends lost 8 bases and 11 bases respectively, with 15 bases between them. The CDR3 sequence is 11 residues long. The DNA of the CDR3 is TGTGCCAGCCAAGGGGGGGTTGGGTACACCTTC. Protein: CASQGGVGYTF.

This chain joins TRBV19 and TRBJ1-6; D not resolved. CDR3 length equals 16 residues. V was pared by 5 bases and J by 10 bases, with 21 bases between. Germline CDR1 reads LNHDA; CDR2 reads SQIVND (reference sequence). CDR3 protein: CASSERPRVGSSPLHF. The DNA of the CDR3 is TGTGCCAGTAGTGAGAGACCACGGGTCGGTTCCTCACCCCTCCACTTT.

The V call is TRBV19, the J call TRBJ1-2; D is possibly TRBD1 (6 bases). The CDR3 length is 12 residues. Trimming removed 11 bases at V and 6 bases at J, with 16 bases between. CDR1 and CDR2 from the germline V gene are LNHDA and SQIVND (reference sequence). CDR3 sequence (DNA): TGTGCCTCCACAGGGAATAATGATGGCTACACCTTC. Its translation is CASTGNNDGYTF.

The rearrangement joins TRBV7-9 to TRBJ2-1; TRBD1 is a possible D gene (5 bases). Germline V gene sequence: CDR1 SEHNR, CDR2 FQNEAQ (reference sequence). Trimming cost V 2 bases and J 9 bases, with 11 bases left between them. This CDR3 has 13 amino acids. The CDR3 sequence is CASSLTAQGEQFF. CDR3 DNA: TGTGCCAGCAGCTTAACGGCCCAGGGTGAGCAGTTCTTC.